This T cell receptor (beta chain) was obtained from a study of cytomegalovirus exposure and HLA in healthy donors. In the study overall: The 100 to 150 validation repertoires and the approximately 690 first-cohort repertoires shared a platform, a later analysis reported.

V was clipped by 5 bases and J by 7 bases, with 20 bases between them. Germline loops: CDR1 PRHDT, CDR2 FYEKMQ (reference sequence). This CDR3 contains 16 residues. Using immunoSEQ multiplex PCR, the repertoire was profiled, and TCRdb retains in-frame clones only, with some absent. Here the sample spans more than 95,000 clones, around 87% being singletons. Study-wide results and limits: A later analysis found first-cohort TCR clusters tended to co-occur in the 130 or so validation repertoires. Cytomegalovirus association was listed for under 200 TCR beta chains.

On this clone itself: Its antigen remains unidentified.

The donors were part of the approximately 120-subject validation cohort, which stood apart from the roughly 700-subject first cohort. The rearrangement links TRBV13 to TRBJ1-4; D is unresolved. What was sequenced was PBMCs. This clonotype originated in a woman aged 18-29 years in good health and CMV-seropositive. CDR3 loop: CASSASRNPPSEKLFF. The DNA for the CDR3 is TGTGCCAGCAGCGCCTCCCGTAATCCCCCCAGTGAAAAACTGTTTTTT.